The source of this T cell receptor beta chain is a study of blood T cell repertoires in COVID-19. Clones were read by immunoSEQ multiplex PCR, and TCRdb kept only the in-frame ones, dropping some. The table has about 100,000 clones, approximately 84% seen once; the top ten hold about 4.4%. The germline V gene encodes CDR1 SGHDN and CDR2 FVKESK. The V gene lost 2 bases and the J gene lost 7 bases, with 17 bases spanning the gap. The CDR3 sequence is 15 residues long. The chain employs TRBV14 and TRBJ1-1; a possible D gene is TRBD1 (5 bases). The specimen sequenced was peripheral blood. The TCR comes from a man aged 55-75 years with acute or convalescent COVID-19. The CDR3 region has the DNA TGTGCCAGCAGCCAACTCCCTGGGCAGGGCGTTGAAGCTTTCTTT. Translation: CASSQLPGQGVEAFF.